This T cell receptor (beta chain) was found in a study of cytomegalovirus exposure and HLA in healthy donors (dated by TCRdb to between 2016 and 2019). General notes on the study: An earlier analysis of roughly 500 of the donors reported 250 to 300 Gb of sequence data and 100 million to 130 million unique TCR beta sequences from some 180 million T cells. An early release covering around 630 HLA-typed donors comprised 250 to 350 gigabases of sequencing data and around 85 million unique TCR sequences. Of the 300 to 500 genotyped donors, more than 75% were placed in the genetic ancestry cluster associated with self-reported Caucasian donors. The study aimed to test whether cataloging public T cell receptors could reveal signatures of past pathogen exposure. The study used immunosequencing to profile the T cell repertoires of approximately 690 subjects and linked those repertoires to cytomegalovirus serostatus. A separate validation cohort of more than 100 different subjects was used in addition to the 666-subject first cohort. High-throughput TCR immunosequencing, statistical association of individual TCRs with disease status, and machine learning were combined to predict cytomegalovirus infection status. In a later analysis, previously published TCR beta repertoires from fewer than 750 donors were re-analyzed and high-resolution HLA genotyping was added so that TCR occurrence patterns could be studied. Rather than using new phenotypic data, the later analysis identified candidate immune exposures from TCR beta sequences and from how often those sequences occurred across donors. An earlier analysis of around 580 of the donors used high-throughput TCR beta sequencing to judge whether each TCR beta V gene segment behaved as functional or pseudogenic. Donor age, sex, ethnicity and CMV serostatus were compiled together with the repertoire data. Genome-wide SNP genotypes for about 55% of the roughly 670 donors were used in a later genetic analysis, which treated that subset as a discovery cohort. Every repertoire in the discovery cohort had been generated on one and the same sequencing platform. Both class I and class II loci were covered by HLA typing, at four-digit resolution. Typing coverage differed by locus: A, B, C, DRB1 and DQB1 were typed in about 620-630 donors, DQA1 in around 500, DPA1 in roughly 590, and DPB1 in just under 490. Five DR-DQ haplotypes were handled as single units for association and clustering, since linkage in the cohort was strong. Among some 410 genotyped donors of the cohort, an average of roughly 240,000 unique TCR beta nucleotide sequences were sequenced per donor, about a sixth of them non-productive. What the study reported, not specific to this receptor: The classifier was reported to diagnose cytomegalovirus status with high specificity and sensitivity in both the original cohort and the validation cohort. According to a later genetic analysis, donors in an Asian-associated ancestry cluster had fewer N-insertions in productive TCRs than the roughly 660-donor mean. A later analysis associated 15,000 or so TCR beta sequences with specific HLA alleles at a false discovery rate of 0.05. Only TCR beta chains were sequenced in this cohort, and the absence of alpha or paired-chain data limited detectable features. It was suggested by the authors that the approach could potentially be generalized to other disease states and immunological phenotypes. In a later analysis, HLA-associated TCR beta chains showed more clonal expansion and lower generation probabilities than non-associated chains that were equally common. A later genetic analysis associated a missense DCLRE1C variant with V-gene and J-gene trimming of TCR beta chains, and an independent cohort replicated the association. Over 15 rarely observed V segments, including chromosome 9 orphons, were excluded from the earlier analysis of several hundred of the donors because counts were too low. A further reported finding was that TCR beta sequences accurately predicted the HLA-A and HLA-B alleles for most subjects in the first cohort. The sequencing pipeline was judged likely to have produced a cluster of highly shared sequence variants as a technical artifact. Linkage disequilibrium might explain the correlated functional status among segregating V segments, but an unknown experimental factor could not be ruled out. According to a later analysis, parvovirus B19, influenza, CMV and Epstein-Barr virus appeared linked to several top co-occurrence clusters. An earlier analysis of around 540 of the donors showed that most TCR beta V segments appeared in productive rearrangements either about 87% or about 30% of the time, which broadly matched IMGT annotations. A later analysis found that TCR association rates varied across HLA loci, with DRB1 alleles showing the most associated TCRs and HLA-C alleles the fewest. Most TCR sequences were seen in very few donors, while some public TCRs were found in many individuals. Three of the identified cytomegalovirus-associated TCR beta chains were confirmed in vitro to be specific for cytomegalovirus antigens. Roughly uniform sequencing depth across donors was assumed in presence/absence analyses, although this assumption may not hold. The only immune exposure information available for the cohort was CMV serostatus. When HLA alleles, especially DR and DQ, strongly co-occurred, TCR associations were difficult to assign to individual alleles. The study listed 164 TCR beta chains as associated with cytomegalovirus. Some IMGT-functional V segments, including TRBV6-2 and TRBV6-3, could not be distinguished by the 87-base-pair reads and were therefore excluded. A later analysis found that most CMV-associated TCR beta chains appeared HLA-restricted, with HLA associations seemingly driven largely by CMV exposure. Because HLA typing was unavailable for some donors at each locus, only the typed subset was used in association tests.

The library was generated by the immunoSEQ multiplex PCR assay. For the multiplex PCR, a mixture combining 60 forward primers for TCR Vbeta segments and 13 reverse primers for TCR Jbeta segments was used. A multiplex PCR assay on genomic DNA amplified the CDR3 region of rearranged TCR beta genes. On the Illumina HiSeq System, the amplified TCR beta libraries were sequenced as 87-base-pair reads. Concerning the study's data processing: In a later analysis, some 80 million unique TCR beta chains were counted across the 690 or so repertoires, and roughly 11 million of these chains were shared by at least two donors. Raw reads were error-corrected and collapsed into unique sequences with a nearest-neighbor algorithm that merged closely related sequences to remove PCR and sequencing errors. V, D and J gene segments were assigned by aligning CDR3 sequences to IMGT reference sequences. Each retained sequence needed at least a six-nucleotide match to both a V gene segment and a J gene segment. Rearrangements were called productive when the CDR3 lacked stop codons and stayed in frame with V and J; all others were non-productive. Following IMGT convention, CDR3 was defined as the stretch from the second conserved V-encoded cysteine to the conserved J-encoded phenylalanine. The earlier analysis of some 550 of the donors excluded any sequence lacking an unambiguous match to a single V gene segment. In an earlier analysis of around 590 of the donors, a V segment was called functional when productive rearrangements were above 56.7%, and segregating when the standard deviation between donors exceeded 5%. A statistical classification framework was built to diagnose cytomegalovirus status from the catalog of TCR beta chain sequences. In a later analysis, TCR nucleotide sequences were compared against IMGT/GENE-DB human TR gene sequences so that V and J genes could be assigned. In a later analysis, CDR3 sequences and most-parsimonious VDJ recombination scenarios were assigned using the TCRdist pipeline. In a later analysis, each TCR beta chain was defined by its CDR3 amino acid sequence together with its V-gene family, and reads lacking a unique V-gene family were excluded. A later analysis removed several hundred highly shared, low-generation-probability nucleotide sequences to deal with suspected cross-contamination and a sequencing artifact. In a later analysis, a clonal expansion index for each public chain was calculated from normalized within-repertoire ranks of inferred template counts. A later analysis computed generation probabilities with a VDJ recombination model fitted to out-of-frame rearrangements, and checked the results against IGoR. Hypergeometric tests were used in a later analysis to score TCR-TCR, TCR-HLA and TCR-CMV co-occurrence, with a repertoire-size bias correction applied to the TCR pairs. To estimate false discovery rates, a later analysis permuted the HLA or CMV assignments 20 times. A later analysis grouped co-occurring TCRs with DBSCAN, adding TCRdist sequence similarity when clustering within HLA-allele-positive subsets. Repertoires with fewer than 30,000 or more than 120,000 public chains, plus five repertoires with anomalous nucleotide sharing, were excluded from co-occurrence clustering. In TCRdb, the immuneACCESS table is reduced to in-frame sequences with V and J assigned. These tables do not hold every clone; where another copy was compared, an unresolved V gene accounts for under half, and the others remain unexplained. That table is the source of V, J and clone size, and D and trimming were worked out from the DNA. This sample has under 150,000 clones in its table, and 76% of those were observed once. Less than 2% of the sample lies in the top ten.

For this clone: Its cognate antigen has yet to be identified. No much larger clone exists at a distance of one base, and base qualities are not known.

Ends trimmed: V by 2 bases, J by 2 bases; bases unmatched to a gene: 4. The germline V gene specifies SGHRS as CDR1 and YFSETQ as CDR2. The CDR3 has 15 amino acids, counting the end cysteine and phenylalanine. Left in the record is the CDR3 DNA by itself, 45 bases read in frame from the first base. The cohort consisted of 600 to 700 healthy bone marrow donors. All cohort members were sampled while nominally healthy, although unrecorded immune exposures were likely present. The donor tested CMV seropositive, placing the donor among the 289 seropositive members of the cohort. Every donor gave a peripheral blood sample, and the peripheral blood mononuclear cells from that sample were used for TCR beta sequencing. The Qiagen DNeasy Blood Extraction Kit was used to extract genomic DNA from the blood cell samples.

Sequenced input: PBMCs. The sequence was obtained from a female donor in good health and CMV-seropositive. The rearrangement combines TRBV5-1 with TRBJ2-3; 8 central nucleotides agree with TRBD2. The sequence in DNA is TGCGCCAGCAGCTTCGAACTAGCGGCCACAGATACGCAGTATTTT. This codes for CASSFELAATDTQYF.